This TCR beta chain comes out of a study of blood T cell repertoires in COVID-19. Study-level information: Acute and convalescent COVID-19 specimens originated in the United States, Italy and Spain.

The authors' processing: Reference gene primer amplification gave estimated nucleated cell counts. TCRdb keeps only in-frame clones here, not all; method: immunoSEQ multiplex PCR. The V and J calls and clone size come from that table; D and trimming were worked out from the DNA. Counted here are about 220,000 clones, roughly 87% occurring once; the ten biggest clones make up about 2%. The CDR3 has 13 residues. V shed 3 bases and J shed 6 bases, with 9 bases lying between them. In germline, CDR1 is WNHNN, CDR2 SYGVQD (reference sequence). This clone was seen once. The sequencing sample was made of peripheral blood. The rearrangement joins TRBV10-1 to TRBJ2-1, with D unresolved. The source of this sequence is a man in his forties with active or convalescent COVID-19. CDR3 amino acids: CASSDPPGNEQFF. The CDR3 DNA follows: TGCGCCAGCAGTGACCCCCCGGGCAATGAGCAGTTCTTC.